This entry lists 23 T cell receptor beta chains sequenced from one sample in a study of TIL therapy for anti-PD-1-resistant metastatic lung cancer. Time point defined: pre-treatment sample, taken before nivolumab and TIL therapy. The libraries were made with immunoSEQ v3. The protocol was immunoSEQ multiplex PCR, while the TCRdb copy is restricted to in-frame clones and leaves out a portion. The sample lists about 49,000 clones, 79% occurring once. The sample here was blood, taken at baseline. The receptors come from a man aged 70-80 years with non-small cell lung cancer.

The V call is TRBV4-1, the J call TRBJ2-5, with 10 nucleotides matching TRBD1. The J call may be incorrect, as the DNA end agrees better with TRBJ2-7. Germline CDR1 MGHRA, CDR2 YSYEKL. The CDR3 is 15 residues long. The CDR3 region has the DNA TGCGCCAGCAGCCAAGGGACAGGGGGGTCCTACGAGCAGTACTTC. It encodes CASSQGTGGSYEQYF.

This chain connects TRBV9 to TRBJ2-7; TRBD1 aligns across 10 bases. The CDR3 extends over 14 amino acids. Trimming took 4 bases from V and 4 from J; bases not matched to a gene: 5. CDR1 is SGDLS and CDR2 is YYNGEE in the germline V gene. CDR3 sequence: CASSLRQGAYEQYF. CDR3 nucleotides: TGTGCCAGCAGCCTTCGACAGGGGGCGTACGAGCAGTACTTC.

This rearrangement joins TRBV2 to TRBJ2-7; the D is unclear. Germline values: CDR1 SNHLY, CDR2 FYNNEI. V was cut by 5 bases and J by 0 bases, with 5 bases left in between. The CDR3 runs 12 residues. CDR3 coding DNA: TGTGCCAGCAGTTATCTCTCCTACGAGCAGTACTTC. Encoded protein: CASSYLSYEQYF.

This clone was observed a handful of times. The chain has TRBV10-3 and TRBJ1-5, with D perhaps matching TRBD1 (5 bases). Germline-derived CDR1 and CDR2 are ENHRY and SYGVKD. This CDR3 contains 15 residues. Deletions cut 4 bases from V and 0 bases from J, with 10 bases between. Here the CDR3 reads CAISGDQGSNQPQHF. CDR3 nucleotide sequence: TGTGCCATCAGTGGTGATCAGGGTAGCAATCAGCCCCAGCATTTT.

The chain couples TRBV5-1 to TRBJ2-3, with 7 bases matching TRBD2. The CDR3 is 15 amino acids. Germline lookup yields CDR1 SGHRS and CDR2 YFSETQ. Trimming took 2 bases from V and 4 from J; bases not matched to a gene: 7. This CDR3 is CASSLSIGGADTQYF. The CDR3 region has the DNA TGCGCCAGCAGCTTATCTATTGGGGGGGCAGATACGCAGTATTTT.

This chain connects TRBV5-8 to TRBJ1-5; maybe TRBD1 (6 bases). Trimming took off 2 bases at V and 11 bases at J, with 11 bases between the two ends. The CDR3 spans 12 residues. Germline V CDR1 and CDR2: SGHTS, YDEGEE. CDR3 DNA sequence: TGTGCCAGCAGCTTACAGGGAAAGACCCAGCATTTT. Translation: CASSLQGKTQHF.

The V call is TRBV10-2, the J call TRBJ2-1; no reliable D call. This CDR3 is built from 15 residues. V was trimmed by 2 bases and J by 2 bases, leaving 10 bases between them. Germline assignment: CDR1 WSHSY and CDR2 SAAADI. Written as DNA, the CDR3 is TGCGCCAGCAGTGAGAGCAGATCACCCTACAATGAGCAGTTCTTC. It encodes CASSESRSPYNEQFF.

The chain couples TRBV2 to TRBJ2-7, with D perhaps TRBD2 (5 bases). Germline loops: CDR1 SNHLY, CDR2 FYNNEI. This CDR3 is 14 amino acids long. Deletions cut 7 bases from V and 2 bases from J, with 15 bases between. The CDR3 nucleotides read TGTGCCAGCACCGGAAGCGGAAGGACCTACGAGCAGTACTTC. Translated, it gives CASTGSGRTYEQYF.

The chain links TRBV19 to TRBJ2-4, with D unclear. The CDR3 is made up of 15 amino acids. CDR1 is LNHDA, CDR2 SQIVND, per germline (reference sequence). V was cut by 8 bases and J by 0 bases, with 14 bases left in between. DNA for the CDR3: TGTGCCAGTGGGATGGTGGATCGAGCCAAAAACATTCAGTACTTC. Translation: CASGMVDRAKNIQYF.

V and J are TRBV7-6 and TRBJ2-5; D is ambiguous. Germline V CDR1 and CDR2: SGHVS, FNYEAQ. CDR3 size: 12 residues. V shed 5 bases and J shed 5 bases, with 9 bases lying between them. CDR3 in amino acids: CASSQSTETQYF. The CDR3, as DNA: TGTGCCAGCAGCCAGAGTACGGAGACCCAGTACTTC. The full variable domain, completed using reference TRBV7-6 and TRBJ2-5, is GAGVSQSPRYKVTKRGQDVALRCDPISGHVSLYWYRQALGQGPEFLTYFNYEAQQDKSGLPNDRFSAERPEGSISTLTIQRTEQRDSAMYRCASSQSTETQYFGPGTRLLVL.

This clone has just one count. This sequence joins TRBV5-1 and TRBJ2-1; a weak D match, TRBD2 (6 bases). Looked up from germline, CDR1 is SGHRS and CDR2 is YFSETQ. This CDR3 contains 15 residues. V was clipped by 0 bases and J by 0 bases, with 7 bases between them. Here the CDR3 DNA reads TGCGCCAGCAGCTTGGTCGGGAGCTCCTACAATGAGCAGTTCTTC. Translated: CASSLVGSSYNEQFF.

This chain links TRBV2 with TRBJ2-2; TRBD2 aligns across 9 bases. Germline CDR1 SNHLY, CDR2 FYNNEI. This CDR3 contains 16 residues. V shed 8 bases and J 1 base; nucleotides not matched to a gene: 8. The chain's CDR3 is CASVSELAGNTGELFF. Here the CDR3 DNA reads TGTGCCAGCGTTTCGGAACTAGCGGGGAACACCGGGGAGCTGTTTTTT.

J is TRBJ1-2 and V is TRBV4-1; D not certain. Germline lookup yields CDR1 MGHRA and CDR2 YSYEKL. The CDR3 spans 15 residues. Trimming removed 4 bases from V and 4 bases from J, with 16 bases in between. This CDR3 reads CASSPPEASRYGYTF. The DNA of the CDR3 is TGCGCCAGCAGCCCTCCGGAGGCAAGCCGCTATGGCTACACCTTC.

The chain is built from TRBV6-5 and TRBJ1-4, with TRBD1 identical over 7 bases. With V trimmed by 5 bases and J by 6 bases, 6 bases remained unmatched. CDR1 MNHEY and CDR2 SVGAGI come from the germline V gene. The CDR3 loop spans 14 amino acids. CDR3 in DNA: TGTGCCAGCAGTCGACAGGGCGGAGATGAAAAACTGTTTTTT. This gives the protein CASSRQGGDEKLFF.

J is TRBJ2-1 and V is TRBV10-1; a possible D gene is TRBD1 (5 bases). CDR1 is WNHNN, CDR2 SYGVQD, per germline (reference sequence). The CDR3 is 12 amino acids. The ends were cut back, 8 bases at V and 11 bases at J, with 16 bases in the middle. CDR3 amino acids: CASSEGVGKQFF. Here the CDR3 DNA reads TGCGCCAGCTCAGAAGGGGTTGGAAAGCAGTTCTTC.

The chain links TRBV4-1 to TRBJ2-7; 13 bases are shared with TRBD2. After removal of 0 bases from V and 3 bases from J, the junction contained 5 bases not matched to a gene. Germline CDR1 MGHRA, CDR2 YSYEKL. The CDR3 length is 17 residues. For the CDR3, the DNA is TGCGCCAGCAGCCAAGAAGAAGGGACTAGCGGGATCTACGAGCAGTACTTC. It codes for CASSQEEGTSGIYEQYF.

This clone appeared once. The chain has TRBV2 and TRBJ1-6; D gene uncertain. The CDR3 totals 10 residues. Trimming removed 6 bases at V and 7 bases at J, with 1 base between. The germline gives CDR1 SNHLY, CDR2 FYNNEI. In DNA, the CDR3 is TGTGCCAGCAGCAATTCACCCCTCCACTTT. This codes for CASSNSPLHF. Full variable domain (rest looked up from reference TRBV2 and TRBJ1-6): EPEVTQTPSHQVTQMGQEVILRCVPISNHLYFYWYRQILGQKVEFLVSFYNNEISEKSEIFDDQFSVERPDGSNFTLKIRSTKLEDSAMYFCASSNSPLHFGNGTRLTVT.

The gene calls are TRBV6-1 and TRBJ2-3; tentatively, D is TRBD2 (6 bases). The CDR3 has 15 amino acids. V lost 6 bases to trimming and J lost 1 base, with 14 bases between them. The germline V gene encodes CDR1 MNHNS and CDR2 SASEGT. The CDR3 bases are TGTGCCAGCAGGAACCGGGACTGGGGCACAGATACGCAGTATTTT. Protein: CASRNRDWGTDTQYF.

This chain uses TRBV6-6 with TRBJ2-7; 11 nucleotides match TRBD2. J was trimmed by 3 bases and V by 2 bases; bases with no gene match: 3. Germline V gene sequence: CDR1 MNHNY, CDR2 SVGAGI (reference sequence). This CDR3 is 15 amino acids long. In nucleotides, the CDR3 is TGTGCCAGCAGTTACCTACTAGCGGGAGTCTACGAGCAGTACTTC. It codes for CASSYLLAGVYEQYF.

The rearrangement joins TRBV16 to TRBJ2-1; 8 nucleotides line up with TRBD2. CDR1 and CDR2 (germline): KGHSY, FQNENV. The ends lost 0 bases at V and 15 bases at J; junction bases unmatched: 13. This CDR3 contains 15 residues. CDR3 DNA sequence: TGTGCCAGCAGCCAATCGCTTGTCGGGGGGGCCTTCCCGTTCTTC. Amino acid sequence: CASSQSLVGGAFPFF.

V usage is TRBV12-5 and J usage is TRBJ2-5, with 9 bases fitting TRBD1. The CDR3 loop spans 14 amino acids. In germline, CDR1 is LGHNT, CDR2 FRNRAP. The V gene end was trimmed by 6 bases and the J gene end by 2 bases; junction bases not matched to a gene: 4. The CDR3 sequence: CASGLGQGQETQYF. CDR3 nucleotides: TGTGCTAGTGGCCTGGGACAGGGTCAAGAGACCCAGTACTTC. The full variable domain, rest sourced from reference TRBV12-5 and TRBJ2-5, is DARVTQTPRHKVTEMGQEVTMRCQPILGHNTVFWYRQTMMQGLELLAYFRNRAPLDDSGMPKDRFSAEMPDATLATLKIQPSEPRDSAVYFCASGLGQGQETQYFGPGTRLLVL.

The rearrangement uses TRBV7-3 and TRBJ2-2, with D perhaps TRBD1 or TRBD2 (5 bases each). The germline V and J ends were trimmed by 5 bases and 0 bases, with 13 bases remaining between them. This CDR3 spans 16 amino acids. Germline lookup yields CDR1 SGHTA and CDR2 FQGTGA. The CDR3 DNA follows: TGTGCCAGCAGCCGTTGGGGGAGCACGAACACCGGGGAGCTGTTTTTT. Residues: CASSRWGSTNTGELFF.

This chain connects TRBV5-6 to TRBJ1-1, with a weak D call TRBD1 (5 bases). CDR3 length: 15 amino acids. Trimming took 1 base from V and 3 from J, leaving 13 bases between them. Per the germline V gene, CDR1 is SGHDT and CDR2 is YYEEEE. The CDR3, as DNA: TGTGCCAGCAGCTTGAATTGGGGGGGATACACTGAAGCTTTCTTT. The encoded protein is CASSLNWGGYTEAFF.